The 15 T cell receptor beta chains given below trace back to one sample, sequenced in a study of response to subunit inactivated influenza vaccine. One entry per CDR3 protein results from TCRdb running MiXCR on the RT-PCR reads. The table includes some 500,000 distinct CDR3 sequences, under 15% detected once. Sequences were derived from PBMCs from blood, sampled around seven weeks after vaccination. All receptors come from a man aged 45-65 years who received an inactivated influenza vaccine.

The V call is TRBV7-9, the J call TRBJ2-5; TRBD1 matches at 7 bases. V lost 7 bases and J lost 5; bases outside the gene matches: 7. This CDR3 is 13 amino acids long. CDR1 is SEHNR and CDR2 is FQNEAQ in the germline V gene (reference sequence). CDR3 coding DNA: TGTGCCAGCACCTGGGACAGTGGCGAGACCCAGTACTTC. Its translation is CASTWDSGETQYF.

This clonotype was observed a handful of times. The chain links TRBV9 to TRBJ2-7; 8 bases are shared with TRBD1. Germline V gene sequence: CDR1 SGDLS, CDR2 YYNGEE. V lost 3 bases and J lost 5; bases outside the gene matches: 13. This CDR3 spans 16 amino acids. The CDR3 DNA is TGTGCCAGCAGCGAGACAGGGGCGTCTCGCCCCAACGAGCAGTACTTC. Amino acids: CASSETGASRPNEQYF.

The genes are TRBV4-3 and TRBJ2-3; the match to TRBD2 covers 11 bases. The CDR3 is 15 residues long. The trim removed 3 bases at V and 10 bases at J, leaving 9 bases unmatched. The germline V gene encodes CDR1 LGHNA and CDR2 YSLEER. In DNA, the CDR3 is TGCGCCAGCAGCCACACTAGCGGGGGACTCTTTGCGCAGTATTTT. Amino acids: CASSHTSGGLFAQYF.

The V and J genes are TRBV4-3 and TRBJ1-6; 10 bases are a match to TRBD1. There are 18 residues in the CDR3. V trimming: 0 bases; J trimming: 3 bases; junction bases outside the gene matches: 5. Germline CDR1 reads LGHNA; CDR2 reads YSLEER. In nucleotides, the CDR3 is TGCGCCAGCAGCCAAGAGTTTGGGACAGGGGACTATAATTCACCCCTCCACTTT. Translated: CASSQEFGTGDYNSPLHF.

V and J are TRBV12-3 or TRBV12-4 and TRBJ1-2; the D gene is possibly TRBD1 (5 bases). The CDR3 loop spans 12 amino acids. Trimming pared 6 bases from V and 8 bases from J, leaving 13 bases between. As DNA, the CDR3 is TGTGCCAGCAGCCGAAACAGGTACGGCTACACCTTC. Translating gives CASSRNRYGYTF.

This clonotype was observed many times. The gene calls are TRBV7-8 and TRBJ2-5; unclear D gene. CDR3 length: 14 amino acids. V lost 3 bases, J lost 7 bases, and 15 bases lay in between. In germline, CDR1 is SGHVS, CDR2 FQNEAQ. The CDR3 DNA reads as TGTGCCAGCAGCTTTCACGTTACTATCGTGACCCAGTACTTC. It translates to CASSFHVTIVTQYF.

This clonotype occurred many times. V is TRBV20-1 and J is TRBJ2-7; maybe TRBD2 (5 bases). This CDR3 contains 12 residues. Germline CDR1 is DFQATT and CDR2 is SNEGSKA (reference sequence). Between the trimmed V and J ends, which lost 6 bases and 3 bases, there was a span of 12 bases. In nucleotides, the CDR3 is TGCAGTGCGAATAGCGCCCGCTACGAGCAGTACTTC. This encodes CSANSARYEQYF.

The V gene is TRBV20-1, the J gene TRBJ2-7; possibly TRBD1 for D (6 bases). The germline V gene has CDR1 DFQATT and CDR2 SNEGSKA (reference sequence). CDR3 length: 15 amino acids. Trimming took 0 bases from V and 5 from J, leaving 17 bases between them. CDR3 sequence (DNA): TGCAGTGCTAGAGATCGGAGGACAGCCTGGGACGAGCAGTACTTC. Translation: CSARDRRTAWDEQYF.

This clonotype occurred many times. V gene TRBV5-1 combines with J gene TRBJ2-5; D unresolved. The CDR3 has 14 amino acids. V was trimmed by 1 base and J by 1 base, leaving 8 bases between them. The V gene's germline CDR1 is SGHRS and CDR2 YFSETQ. In DNA form, the CDR3 reads TGCGCCAGCAGCTTGTATACCAGCCAAGAGACCCAGTACTTC. The encoded protein is CASSLYTSQETQYF.

Ten or more counts support this clonotype. The rearrangement joins TRBV20-1 to TRBJ2-1; 8 bases align to TRBD2. V shed 6 bases, J shed 9 bases, and the junction held 7 bases outside the gene matches. This CDR3 spans 12 amino acids. Germline CDR1 reads DFQATT; CDR2 reads SNEGSKA (reference sequence). The CDR3 bases are TGCAGTGCGGAGGGACTAGGGGGTGAGCAGTTCTTC. Residues: CSAEGLGGEQFF.

This clonotype turned up a few times. V is TRBV12-3 or TRBV12-4 and J is TRBJ2-3; possibly TRBD2 for D (6 bases). The ends were cut back, 3 bases at V and 10 bases at J, with 8 bases in the middle. This CDR3 contains 11 residues. For the CDR3, the DNA is TGTGCCAGCAGTTTTCTAGCGTCGCAGTATTTT. This codes for CASSFLASQYF.

This clonotype turned up a few times. The rearrangement links TRBV12-3 or TRBV12-4 to TRBJ1-3, with TRBD1 as a possible D gene (5 bases). The CDR3 consists of 13 residues. V gave up 8 bases and J gave up 2 bases, with 10 bases separating them. The CDR3 nucleotides are TGTGCCAGCGGGGACGCCGCTGGAAACACCATATATTTT. The encoded protein is CASGDAAGNTIYF.

The chain links TRBV18 to TRBJ2-3; no firm D call. CDR3 length: 12 amino acids. Trimming stripped 1 base from V and 8 bases from J, with 7 bases between. CDR1 and CDR2 (germline): KGHSH, LQKENI. This chain's CDR3 is CASSPREATQYF. CDR3 in DNA: TGTGCCAGCTCACCACGTGAGGCTACGCAGTATTTT.

This clonotype was counted between two and nine times. This chain connects TRBV18 to TRBJ1-1; D is ambiguous. This CDR3 has 14 amino acids. Between the trimmed V and J ends, which lost 2 bases and 0 bases, there was a span of 7 bases. Germline loops: CDR1 KGHSH, CDR2 LQKENI. The CDR3 sequence: CASSPAGVNTEAFF. For the CDR3, the DNA is TGTGCCAGCTCACCAGCAGGAGTGAACACTGAAGCTTTCTTT.

V and J are TRBV12-3 or TRBV12-4 and TRBJ1-6, with TRBD1 as a possible D gene (6 bases). There are 14 residues in the CDR3. Trimming stripped 5 bases from V and 5 bases from J, with 10 bases between. The CDR3, as DNA: TGTGCCAGCAGTCAGGGGTTGAATAATTCACCCCTCCACTTT. It yields the protein CASSQGLNNSPLHF.